The entry that follows covers one T cell receptor beta chain sequence. CDR1 is SGHNT and CDR2 is YYREEE in the germline V gene (reference sequence). This CDR3 is built from 15 residues. The V and J ends lost 2 bases and 7 bases respectively, with 18 bases between them. The data derive from a study of glioma-infiltrating T cells after dendritic cell vaccination. Time point described: after dendritic cell vaccination, including at tumor progression/relapse. Libraries were prepared by immunoSEQ multiplex PCR; TCRdb keeps only in-frame clonotypes and omits some of them. This sample has over 75,000 clones, with 75% to 85% found just once.

This sample comprised blood, obtained after dendritic cell vaccination. The rearrangement uses TRBV5-4 and TRBJ1-2; possible D gene TRBD1, 6 bases. This receptor was taken from a human donor with glioblastoma. The CDR3 here is CASSLGGGAVTGYTF. CDR3 coding DNA: TGTGCCAGCAGCTTAGGGGGGGGCGCGGTAACTGGCTACACCTTC.